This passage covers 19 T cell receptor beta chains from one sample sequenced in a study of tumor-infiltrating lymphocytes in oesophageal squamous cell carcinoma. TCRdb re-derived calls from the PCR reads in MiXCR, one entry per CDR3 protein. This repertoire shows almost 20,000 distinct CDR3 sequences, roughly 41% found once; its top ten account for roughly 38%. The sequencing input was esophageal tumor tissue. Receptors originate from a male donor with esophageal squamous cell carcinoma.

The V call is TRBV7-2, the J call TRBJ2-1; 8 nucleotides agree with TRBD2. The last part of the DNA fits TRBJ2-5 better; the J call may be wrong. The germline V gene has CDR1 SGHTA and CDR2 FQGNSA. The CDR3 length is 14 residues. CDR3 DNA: TGTGCCAGCAGCTCGAGCGGGAGAGGTGAGACCCAGTACTTC. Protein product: CASSSSGRGETQYF.

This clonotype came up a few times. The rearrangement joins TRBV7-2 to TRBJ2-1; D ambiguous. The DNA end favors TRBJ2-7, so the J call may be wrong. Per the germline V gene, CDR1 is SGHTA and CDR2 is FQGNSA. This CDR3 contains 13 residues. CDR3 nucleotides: TGTGCCAGCAGCTTAAATTTAGCTTTCGAGCAGTACTTC. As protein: CASSLNLAFEQYF.

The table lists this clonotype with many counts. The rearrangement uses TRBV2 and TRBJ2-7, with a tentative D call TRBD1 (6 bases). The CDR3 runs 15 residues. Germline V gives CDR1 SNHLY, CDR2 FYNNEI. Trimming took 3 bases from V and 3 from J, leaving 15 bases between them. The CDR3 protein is CASSDGRQAVYEQYF. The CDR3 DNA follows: TGTGCCAGCAGTGATGGGAGACAGGCGGTCTACGAGCAGTACTTC.

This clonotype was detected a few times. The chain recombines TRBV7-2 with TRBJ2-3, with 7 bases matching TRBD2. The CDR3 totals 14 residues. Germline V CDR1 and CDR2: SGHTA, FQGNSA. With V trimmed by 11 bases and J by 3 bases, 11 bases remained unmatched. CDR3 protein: CASGGRPTTDTQYF. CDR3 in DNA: TGTGCCTCCGGGGGGAGACCCACAACAGATACGCAGTATTTT. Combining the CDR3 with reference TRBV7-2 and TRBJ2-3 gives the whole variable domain GAGVSQSPSNKVTEKGKDVELRCDPISGHTALYWYRQSLGQGLEFLIYFQGNSAPDKSGLPSDRFSAERTGGSVSTLTIQRTQQEDSAVYLCASGGRPTTDTQYFGPGTRLTVL.

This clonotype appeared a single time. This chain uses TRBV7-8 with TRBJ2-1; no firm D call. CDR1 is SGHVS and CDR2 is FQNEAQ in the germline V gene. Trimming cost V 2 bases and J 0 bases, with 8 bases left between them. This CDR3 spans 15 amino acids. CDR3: CASSLSTRSYNEQFF. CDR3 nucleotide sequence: TGTGCCAGCAGCTTATCAACCCGCTCCTACAATGAGCAGTTCTTC.

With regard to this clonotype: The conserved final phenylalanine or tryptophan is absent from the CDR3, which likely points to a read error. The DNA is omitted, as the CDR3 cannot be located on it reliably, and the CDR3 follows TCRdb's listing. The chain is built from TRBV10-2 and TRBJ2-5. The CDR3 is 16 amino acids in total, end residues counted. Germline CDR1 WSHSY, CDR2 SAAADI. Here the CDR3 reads CASSETDGPNGYTFGS.

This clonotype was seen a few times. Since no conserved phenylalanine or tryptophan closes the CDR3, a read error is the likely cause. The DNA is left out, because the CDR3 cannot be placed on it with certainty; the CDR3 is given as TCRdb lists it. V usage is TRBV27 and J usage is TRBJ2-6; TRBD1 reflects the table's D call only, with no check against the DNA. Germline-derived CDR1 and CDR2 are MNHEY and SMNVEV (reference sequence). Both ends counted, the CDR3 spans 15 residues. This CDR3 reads CASSLSKGHIQYFGA.

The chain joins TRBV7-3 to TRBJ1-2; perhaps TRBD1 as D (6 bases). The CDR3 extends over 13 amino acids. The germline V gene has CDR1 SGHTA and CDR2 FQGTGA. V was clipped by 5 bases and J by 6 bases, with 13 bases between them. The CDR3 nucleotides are TGTGCCAGCAGCCACACAGGGTTCGATGGCTACACCTTC. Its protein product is CASSHTGFDGYTF.

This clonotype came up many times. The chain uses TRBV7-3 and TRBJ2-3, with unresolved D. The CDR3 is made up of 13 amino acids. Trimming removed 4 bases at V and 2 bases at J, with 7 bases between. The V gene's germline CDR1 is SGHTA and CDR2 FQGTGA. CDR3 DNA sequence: TGTGCCAGCAGCTCTCTTCTCACAGATACGCAGTATTTT. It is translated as CASSSLLTDTQYF.

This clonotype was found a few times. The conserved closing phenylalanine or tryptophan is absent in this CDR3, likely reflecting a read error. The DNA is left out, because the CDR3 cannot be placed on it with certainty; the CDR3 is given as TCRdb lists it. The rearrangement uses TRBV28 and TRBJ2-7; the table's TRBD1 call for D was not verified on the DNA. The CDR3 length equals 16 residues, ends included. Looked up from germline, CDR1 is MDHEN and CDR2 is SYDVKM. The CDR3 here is CASRQGGTNYGYTFGS.

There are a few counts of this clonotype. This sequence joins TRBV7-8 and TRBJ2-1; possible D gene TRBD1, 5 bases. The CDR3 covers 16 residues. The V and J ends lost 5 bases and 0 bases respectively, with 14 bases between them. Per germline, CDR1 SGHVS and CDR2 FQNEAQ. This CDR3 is CASSRKGPNSYNEQFF. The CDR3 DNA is TGTGCCAGCAGCCGCAAGGGGCCAAACTCCTACAATGAGCAGTTCTTC.

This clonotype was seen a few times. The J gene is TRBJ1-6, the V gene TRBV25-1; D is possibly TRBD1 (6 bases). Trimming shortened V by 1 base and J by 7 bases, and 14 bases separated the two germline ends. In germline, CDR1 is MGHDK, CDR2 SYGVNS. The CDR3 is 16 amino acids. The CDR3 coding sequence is TGTGCCAGCAGTGAATCCACAGGGTGGTGGAATTCACCCCTCCACTTT. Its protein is CASSESTGWWNSPLHF.

The CDR3 region is CATSKEVGARFHEQFF. The CDR3 coding sequence is TGTGCCACCAGCAAGGAAGTAGGGGCCAGATTCCATGAGCAGTTCTTC. The chain links TRBV15 to TRBJ2-1, with D tentatively TRBD1 (5 bases). Germline loops: CDR1 LNHNV, CDR2 YYDKDF (reference sequence). Trimming took off 4 bases at V and 8 bases at J, with 21 bases between the two ends. The CDR3 is made up of 16 amino acids. Variable domain in full (rest from reference TRBV15 and TRBJ2-1): DAMVIQNPRYQVTQFGKPVTLSCSQTLNHNVMYWYQQKSSQAPKLLFHYYDKDFNNEADTPDNFQSRRPNTSFCFLDIRSPGLGDTAMYLCATSKEVGARFHEQFFGPGTRLTVL.

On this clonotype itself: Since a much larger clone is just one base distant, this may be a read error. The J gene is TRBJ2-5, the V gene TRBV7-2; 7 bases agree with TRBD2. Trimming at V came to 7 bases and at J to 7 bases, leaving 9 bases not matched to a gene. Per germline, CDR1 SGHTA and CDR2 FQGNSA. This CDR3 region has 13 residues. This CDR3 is CASTFTGGGTQYF. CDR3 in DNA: TGTGCCAGCACTTTTACGGGGGGAGGGACCCAGTACTTC.

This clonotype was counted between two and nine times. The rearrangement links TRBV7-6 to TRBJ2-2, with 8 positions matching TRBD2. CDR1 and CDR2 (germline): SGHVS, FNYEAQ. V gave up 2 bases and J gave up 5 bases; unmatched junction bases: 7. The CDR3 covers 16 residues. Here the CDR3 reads CASSLRAGGTTGELFF. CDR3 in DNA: TGTGCCAGCAGCTTAAGGGCGGGAGGAACGACCGGGGAGCTGTTTTTT. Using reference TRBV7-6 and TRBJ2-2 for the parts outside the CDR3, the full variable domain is GAGVSQSPRYKVTKRGQDVALRCDPISGHVSLYWYRQALGQGPEFLTYFNYEAQQDKSGLPNDRFSAERPEGSISTLTIQRTEQRDSAMYRCASSLRAGGTTGELFFGEGSRLTVL.

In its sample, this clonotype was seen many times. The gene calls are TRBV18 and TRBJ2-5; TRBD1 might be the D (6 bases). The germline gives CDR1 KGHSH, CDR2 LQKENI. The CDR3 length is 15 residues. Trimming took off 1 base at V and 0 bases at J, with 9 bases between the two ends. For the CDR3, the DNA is TGTGCCAGCTCACCACGGGACACGTACCAAGAGACCCAGTACTTC. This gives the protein CASSPRDTYQETQYF.

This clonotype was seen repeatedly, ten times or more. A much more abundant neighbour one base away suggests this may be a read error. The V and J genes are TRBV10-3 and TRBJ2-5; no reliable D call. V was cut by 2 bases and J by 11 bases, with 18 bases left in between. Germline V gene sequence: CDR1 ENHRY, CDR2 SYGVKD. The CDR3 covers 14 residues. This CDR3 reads CAISEGLKGNEQYF. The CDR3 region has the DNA TGTGCCATCAGTGAGGGGTTGAAGGGCAATGAGCAGTACTTC.

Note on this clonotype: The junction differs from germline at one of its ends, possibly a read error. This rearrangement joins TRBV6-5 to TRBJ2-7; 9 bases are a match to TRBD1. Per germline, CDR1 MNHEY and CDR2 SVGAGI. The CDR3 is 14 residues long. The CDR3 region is CASSVRDREYEQYF. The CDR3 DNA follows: TGTGCCAGCAGCGTCCGGGACAGGGAATACGAGCAGTACTTT.

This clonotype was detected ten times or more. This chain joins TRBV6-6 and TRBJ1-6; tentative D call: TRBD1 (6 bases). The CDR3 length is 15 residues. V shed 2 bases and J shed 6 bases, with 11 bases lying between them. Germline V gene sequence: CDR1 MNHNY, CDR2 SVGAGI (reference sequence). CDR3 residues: CASSYRGTTNSPLHF. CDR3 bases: TGTGCCAGCAGTTACAGGGGGACAACTAATTCACCCCTCCACTTT.